The present TCR beta chain was sequenced within a study of blood T cell repertoires in COVID-19. Study context: Samples taken during acute and convalescent COVID-19 were collected in the United States, Italy and Spain. T cells, B-cell-depleted T cells, or PBMCs provided the cDNA or gDNA that served as material.

Each recovered donor of Cohort 3 presented with two negative PCRs, clearance, or symptom resolution. The germline CDR1 and CDR2 sequences are SQVTM and ANQGSEA. The CDR3 covers 14 residues. Trimming at V came to 6 bases and at J to 2 bases, leaving 6 bases not matched to a gene. This table comes from immunoSEQ multiplex PCR, and its TCRdb copy is limited to in-frame clones, with some not included. Of roughly 250,000 clones listed, 88% are singletons. The V gene is TRBV29-1, the J gene TRBJ2-1, with 8 bases fitting TRBD2. The sequence derives from a woman between 45 and 65 years old who had recovered from COVID-19. Sequencing was carried out using PBMCs or T cells enriched from blood (not recorded which). The CDR3 protein is CSVGLADTYNEQFF. The CDR3 nucleotides read TGCAGCGTCGGACTAGCCGACACCTACAATGAGCAGTTCTTC.